This T cell receptor (beta chain) derives from a study of cytomegalovirus exposure and HLA in healthy donors. Findings and caveats of the study: Indistinguishable V segments such as TRBV6-2 and TRBV6-3 were excluded.

This clone has more than one count but fewer than ten. The antigen is undetermined. Participants comprised healthy donors of bone marrow. PCR used 60 Vbeta primers and 13 Jbeta primers. Sequencing was performed with immunoSEQ multiplex PCR; in TCRdb, only in-frame clones are kept and a portion is missing. The sample includes 130,000 or so clones, approximately 80% of them seen just once. The length of the CDR3 is 12 residues. Germline values: CDR1 SEHNR, CDR2 FQNEAQ (reference sequence). V was pared by 4 bases and J by 9 bases, with 12 bases between. The source of this sequence is a young woman in good health and CMV-seropositive. The sample comprised PBMCs. V gene TRBV7-9 combines with J gene TRBJ2-5, with a weak D call TRBD2 (6 bases). The CDR3 DNA is TGTGCCAGCAGCTCGGGCGGGGAGGCCCAGTACTTC. This translates into CASSSGGEAQYF.